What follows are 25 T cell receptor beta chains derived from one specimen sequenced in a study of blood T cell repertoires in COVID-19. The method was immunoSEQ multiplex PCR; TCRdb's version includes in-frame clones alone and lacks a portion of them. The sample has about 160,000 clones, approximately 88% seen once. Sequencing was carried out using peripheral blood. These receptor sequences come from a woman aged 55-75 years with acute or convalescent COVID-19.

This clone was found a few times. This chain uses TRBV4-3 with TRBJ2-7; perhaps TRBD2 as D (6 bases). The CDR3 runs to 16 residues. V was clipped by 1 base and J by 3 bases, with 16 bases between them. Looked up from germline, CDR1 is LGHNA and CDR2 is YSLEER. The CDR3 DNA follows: TGCGCCAGCAGCCAAGCCTCTCGGGACTCGAGCTACGAGCAGTACTTC. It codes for CASSQASRDSSYEQYF.

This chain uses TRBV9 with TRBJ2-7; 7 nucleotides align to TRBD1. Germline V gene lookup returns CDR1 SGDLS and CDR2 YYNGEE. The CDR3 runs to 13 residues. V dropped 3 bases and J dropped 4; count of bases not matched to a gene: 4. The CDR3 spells CASSGTGRYEQYF. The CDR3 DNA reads TGTGCCAGCAGCGGGACAGGCCGATACGAGCAGTACTTC.

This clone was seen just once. The CDR3: CASSRGLNSPYEQYF. The CDR3 region has the DNA TGTGCCAGCAGCCGGGGACTTAACTCCCCCTACGAGCAGTACTTC. The J gene is TRBJ2-7, the V gene TRBV3-1 (or the pseudogene TRBV3-2); D may be TRBD2 (6 bases). The germline CDR1 and CDR2 sequences are LGHDT and YNNKEL (reference sequence). CDR3 length equals 15 residues. The V end was cut by 4 bases, the J end by 2 bases, with 15 bases between.

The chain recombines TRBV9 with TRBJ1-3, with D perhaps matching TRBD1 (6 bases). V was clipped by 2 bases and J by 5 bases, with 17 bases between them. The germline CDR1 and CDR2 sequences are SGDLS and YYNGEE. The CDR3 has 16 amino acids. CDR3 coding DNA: TGTGCCAGCAGCGTGCCGACGGGGGGCGAGCGAAACACCATATATTTT. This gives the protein CASSVPTGGERNTIYF.

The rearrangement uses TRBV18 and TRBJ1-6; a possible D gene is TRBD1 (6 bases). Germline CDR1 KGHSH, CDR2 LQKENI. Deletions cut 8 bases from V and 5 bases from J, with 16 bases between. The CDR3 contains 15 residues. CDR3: CASANTGLHNSPLHF. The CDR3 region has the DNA TGTGCCAGCGCGAATACAGGGCTACATAATTCACCCCTCCACTTT.

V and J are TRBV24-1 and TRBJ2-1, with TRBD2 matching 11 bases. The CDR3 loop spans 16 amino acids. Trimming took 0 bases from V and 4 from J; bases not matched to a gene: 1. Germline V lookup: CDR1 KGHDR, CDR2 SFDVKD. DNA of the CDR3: TGTGCCACCAGTGATTTGACTAGCGGGGGATACAATGAGCAGTTCTTC. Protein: CATSDLTSGGYNEQFF.

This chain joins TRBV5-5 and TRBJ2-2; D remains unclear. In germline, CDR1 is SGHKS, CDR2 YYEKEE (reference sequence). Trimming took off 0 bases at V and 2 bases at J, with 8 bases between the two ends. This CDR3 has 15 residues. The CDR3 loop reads CASSLESFNTGELFF. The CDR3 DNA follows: TGTGCCAGCAGCTTGGAATCCTTCAACACCGGGGAGCTGTTTTTT. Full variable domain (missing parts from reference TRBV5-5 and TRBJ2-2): DAGVTQSPTHLIKTRGQQVTLRCSPISGHKSVSWYQQVLGQGPQFIFQYYEKEERGRGNFPDRFSARQFPNYSSELNVNALLLGDSALYLCASSLESFNTGELFFGEGSRLTVL.

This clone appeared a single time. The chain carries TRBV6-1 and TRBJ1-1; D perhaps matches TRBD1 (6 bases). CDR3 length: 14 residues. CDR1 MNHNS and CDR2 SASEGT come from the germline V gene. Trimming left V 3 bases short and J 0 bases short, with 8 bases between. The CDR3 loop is CASSDAGVNTEAFF. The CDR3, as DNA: TGTGCCAGCAGTGATGCAGGGGTGAACACTGAAGCTTTCTTT.

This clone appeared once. The CDR3 sequence is CASSLGYYEQYF. CDR3 sequence (DNA): TGTGCCAGCAGTCTCGGGTACTACGAGCAGTACTTC. The chain links TRBV2 to TRBJ2-7; D is undetermined. The CDR3 consists of 12 residues. Between the trimmed V and J ends, which lost 5 bases and 3 bases, there was a span of 8 bases. CDR1 is SNHLY, CDR2 FYNNEI, per germline.

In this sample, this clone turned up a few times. The CDR3, as DNA: TGTGCCAGCAGCTCGACATACATGAACACTGAAGCTTTCTTT. The encoded protein is CASSSTYMNTEAFF. The chain has TRBV9 and TRBJ1-1; D gene uncertain. V lost 4 bases and J lost 0, with 10 bases in between. Germline values: CDR1 SGDLS, CDR2 YYNGEE. The CDR3 extends over 14 amino acids. Full variable domain (rest looked up from reference TRBV9 and TRBJ1-1): DSGVTQTPKHLITATGQRVTLRCSPRSGDLSVYWYQQSLDQGLQFLIQYYNGEERAKGNILERFSAQQFPDLHSELNLSSLELGDSALYFCASSSTYMNTEAFFGQGTRLTVV.

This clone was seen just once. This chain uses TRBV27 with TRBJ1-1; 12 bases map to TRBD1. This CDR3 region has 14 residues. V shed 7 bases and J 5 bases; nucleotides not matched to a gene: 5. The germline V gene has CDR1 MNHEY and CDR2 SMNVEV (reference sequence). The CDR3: CASTGTGGNTEAFF. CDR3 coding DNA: TGTGCCAGCACAGGGACAGGGGGCAATACTGAAGCTTTCTTT.

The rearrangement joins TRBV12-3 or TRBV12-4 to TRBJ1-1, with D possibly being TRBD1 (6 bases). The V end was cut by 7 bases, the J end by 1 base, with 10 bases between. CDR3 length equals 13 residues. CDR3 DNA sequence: TGTGCCAGCAACCTAGGGGGGAACACTGAAGCTTTCTTT. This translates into CASNLGGNTEAFF.

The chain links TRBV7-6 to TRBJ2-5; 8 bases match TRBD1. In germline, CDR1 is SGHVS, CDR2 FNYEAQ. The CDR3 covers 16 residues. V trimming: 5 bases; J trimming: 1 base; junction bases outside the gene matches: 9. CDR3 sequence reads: CASSTNRDRFQETQYF. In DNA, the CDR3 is TGTGCCAGCAGCACCAACCGGGACAGGTTCCAAGAGACCCAGTACTTC.

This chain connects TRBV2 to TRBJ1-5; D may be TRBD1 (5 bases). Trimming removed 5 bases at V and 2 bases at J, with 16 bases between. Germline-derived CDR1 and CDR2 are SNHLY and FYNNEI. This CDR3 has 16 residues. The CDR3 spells CASSNLGGGGNQPQHF. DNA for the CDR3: TGTGCCAGCAGTAACCTCGGGGGGGGAGGCAATCAGCCCCAGCATTTT. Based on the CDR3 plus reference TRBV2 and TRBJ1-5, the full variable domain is EPEVTQTPSHQVTQMGQEVILRCVPISNHLYFYWYRQILGQKVEFLVSFYNNEISEKSEIFDDQFSVERPDGSNFTLKIRSTKLEDSAMYFCASSNLGGGGNQPQHFGDGTRLSIL.

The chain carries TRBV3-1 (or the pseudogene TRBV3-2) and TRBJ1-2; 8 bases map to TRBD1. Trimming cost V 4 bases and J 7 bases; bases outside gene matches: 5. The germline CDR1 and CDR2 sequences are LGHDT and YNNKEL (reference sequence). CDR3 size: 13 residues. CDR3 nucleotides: TGTGCCAGCAGCCGACAGGGGACGGGTGGCTACACCTTC. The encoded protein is CASSRQGTGGYTF.

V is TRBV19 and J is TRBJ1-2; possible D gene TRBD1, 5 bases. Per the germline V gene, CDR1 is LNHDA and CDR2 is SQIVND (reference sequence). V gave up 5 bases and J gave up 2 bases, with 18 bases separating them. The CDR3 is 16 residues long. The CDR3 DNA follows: TGTGCCAGTAGTGGTCCACAGGTCAGGGTCAACTATGGCTACACCTTC. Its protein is CASSGPQVRVNYGYTF.

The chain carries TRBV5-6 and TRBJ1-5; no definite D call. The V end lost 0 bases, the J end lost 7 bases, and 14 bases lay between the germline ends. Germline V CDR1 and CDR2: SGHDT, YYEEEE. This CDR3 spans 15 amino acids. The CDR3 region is CASSLAALTKQPQHF. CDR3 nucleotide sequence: TGTGCCAGCAGCTTGGCGGCCCTCACTAAGCAGCCCCAGCATTTT.

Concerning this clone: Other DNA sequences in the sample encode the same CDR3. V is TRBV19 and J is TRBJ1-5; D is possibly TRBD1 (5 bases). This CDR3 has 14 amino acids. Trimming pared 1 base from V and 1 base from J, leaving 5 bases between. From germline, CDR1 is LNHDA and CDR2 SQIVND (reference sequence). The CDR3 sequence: CASSIGQSNQPQHF. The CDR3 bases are TGTGCCAGTAGTATAGGACAGAGCAATCAGCCCCAGCATTTT.

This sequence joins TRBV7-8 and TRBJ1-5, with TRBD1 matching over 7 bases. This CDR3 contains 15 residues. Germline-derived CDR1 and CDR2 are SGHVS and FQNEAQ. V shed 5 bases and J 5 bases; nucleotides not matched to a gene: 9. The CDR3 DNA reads TGTGCCAGCAGCCCTAGACAGGGAGGCGATCAGCCCCAGCATTTT. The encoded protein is CASSPRQGGDQPQHF.

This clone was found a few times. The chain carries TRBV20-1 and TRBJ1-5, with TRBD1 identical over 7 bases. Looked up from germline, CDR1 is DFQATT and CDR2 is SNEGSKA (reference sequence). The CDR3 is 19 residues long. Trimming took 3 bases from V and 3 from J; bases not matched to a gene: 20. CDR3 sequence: CSASSPGQAVPPTNQPQHF. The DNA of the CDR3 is TGCAGTGCTAGTTCCCCAGGACAGGCGGTCCCCCCAACCAATCAGCCCCAGCATTTT.

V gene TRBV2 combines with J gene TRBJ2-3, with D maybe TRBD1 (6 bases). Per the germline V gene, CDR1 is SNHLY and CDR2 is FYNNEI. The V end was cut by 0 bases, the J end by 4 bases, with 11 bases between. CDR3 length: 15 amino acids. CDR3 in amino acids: CASSEALAGADTQYF. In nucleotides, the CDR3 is TGTGCCAGCAGTGAAGCGCTAGCAGGGGCAGATACGCAGTATTTT.

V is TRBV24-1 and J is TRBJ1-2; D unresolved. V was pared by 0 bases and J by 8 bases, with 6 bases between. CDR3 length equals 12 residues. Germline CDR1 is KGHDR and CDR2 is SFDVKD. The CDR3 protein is CATSDLPQGYTF. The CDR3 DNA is TGTGCCACCAGTGATTTGCCTCAGGGCTACACCTTC.

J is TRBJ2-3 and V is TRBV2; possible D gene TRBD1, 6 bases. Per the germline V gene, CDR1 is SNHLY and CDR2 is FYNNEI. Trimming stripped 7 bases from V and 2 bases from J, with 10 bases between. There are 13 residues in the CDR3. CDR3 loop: CASTQGNTDTQYF. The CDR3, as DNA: TGTGCCAGCACGCAGGGGAACACAGATACGCAGTATTTT.

The CDR3 sequence is CASSGGLAGNYNEQFF. CDR3 in DNA: TGTGCCAGCAGCGGAGGACTAGCGGGGAATTACAATGAGCAGTTCTTC. This chain joins TRBV9 and TRBJ2-1; 12 bases map to TRBD2. The CDR3 is 16 residues long. V dropped 3 bases and J dropped 4; count of bases not matched to a gene: 5. Germline V gene data show CDR1 as SGDLS and CDR2 as YYNGEE.

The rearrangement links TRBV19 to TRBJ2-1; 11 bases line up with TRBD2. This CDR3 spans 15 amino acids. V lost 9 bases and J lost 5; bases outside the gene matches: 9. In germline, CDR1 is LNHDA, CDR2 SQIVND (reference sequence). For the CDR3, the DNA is TGTGCCAGCGTCATTAGCGGGGGGGGAAACAATGAGCAGTTCTTC. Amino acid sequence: CASVISGGGNNEQFF.